The 16 T cell receptor beta chains given below trace back to one sample, sequenced in a study of control samples from healthy donors and cancer patients. Data came from immunoSEQ multiplex PCR; TCRdb stores just in-frame clones and leaves some out. Among 120,000 to 150,000 clones, approximately 92% were seen once, and the ten largest hold more than 3%. The sample comprised blood. These TCRs come from a man aged 25 to 40 in good health.

This clone was detected only once. V gene TRBV5-1 combines with J gene TRBJ1-2; no clear D gene. In germline, CDR1 is SGHRS, CDR2 YFSETQ. This CDR3 spans 15 amino acids. The V and J ends lost 0 bases and 0 bases respectively, with 9 bases between them. CDR3 residues: CASSLDPKSNYGYTF. As DNA, the CDR3 is TGCGCCAGCAGCTTGGACCCGAAATCTAACTATGGCTACACCTTC.

V gene TRBV30 combines with J gene TRBJ2-1; 8 bases fit TRBD2. CDR1 is GTSNPN and CDR2 is SVGIG in the germline V gene (reference sequence). CDR3 length: 16 amino acids. The trim removed 2 bases at V and 3 bases at J, leaving 9 bases unmatched. The CDR3 here is CAWSSLSGEHYNEQFF. The CDR3 DNA is TGTGCCTGGAGTTCTCTTAGCGGGGAACACTACAATGAGCAGTTCTTC. The full variable domain, rest sourced from reference TRBV30 and TRBJ2-1, is SQTIHQWPATLVQPVGSPLSLECTVEGTSNPNLYWYRQAAGRGLQLLFYSVGIGQISSEVPQNLSASRPQDRQFILSSKKLLLSDSGFYLCAWSSLSGEHYNEQFFGPGTRLTVL.

This chain uses TRBV28 with TRBJ1-2; 7 bases align to TRBD1. Looked up from germline, CDR1 is MDHEN and CDR2 is SYDVKM. Trimming took 5 bases from V and 2 from J; bases not matched to a gene: 8. The CDR3 contains 15 residues. This CDR3 is CASSTRQGVNYGYTF. CDR3 sequence (DNA): TGTGCCAGCAGTACCAGACAGGGAGTAAACTATGGCTACACCTTC.

This chain joins TRBV19 and TRBJ2-1; either TRBD1 or TRBD2 may supply D (5 bases each). Trimming left V 1 base short and J 4 bases short, with 8 bases between. CDR1 is LNHDA, CDR2 SQIVND, per germline (reference sequence). The CDR3 is made up of 14 amino acids. The CDR3 bases are TGTGCCAGTAGTATAGCGGGGCGTTACAATGAGCAGTTCTTC. Its translation is CASSIAGRYNEQFF.

This clone has a single count. The chain carries TRBV6-5 and TRBJ2-3; 11 nucleotides agree with TRBD2. V lost 6 bases, J lost 5 bases, and 7 bases stayed unmatched. This CDR3 is built from 15 residues. From germline, CDR1 is MNHEY and CDR2 SVGAGI. CDR3 sequence reads: CASRRTGTSGDTQYF. The CDR3 DNA reads as TGTGCCAGCAGGCGGACCGGGACTAGCGGAGATACGCAGTATTTT.

This clone was seen only once. The chain couples TRBV25-1 to TRBJ1-1; tentative D call: TRBD1 (5 bases). Looked up from germline, CDR1 is MGHDK and CDR2 is SYGVNS. The CDR3 covers 13 residues. Trimming cost V 5 bases and J 5 bases, with 12 bases left between them. In DNA, the CDR3 is TGTGCCAGCAGTATGGGGCGCGGAACTGAAGCTTTCTTT. Its protein is CASSMGRGTEAFF. Complete variable domain (other parts from reference TRBV25-1 and TRBJ1-1): EADIYQTPRYLVIGTGKKITLECSQTMGHDKMYWYQQDPGMELHLIHYSYGVNSTEKGDLSSESTVSRIRTEHFPLTLESARPSHTSQYLCASSMGRGTEAFFGQGTRLTVV.

The DNA for the CDR3 is TGTGCCAGCAGCTTGGCCTACAGGGGGACAGATACGCAGTATTTT. This translates into CASSLAYRGTDTQYF. The chain employs TRBV5-6 and TRBJ2-3; 8 nucleotides align to TRBD1. This CDR3 region has 15 residues. The ends lost 0 bases at V and 3 bases at J; junction bases unmatched: 3. Germline V gene lookup returns CDR1 SGHDT and CDR2 YYEEEE.

The chain combines TRBV5-8 with TRBJ1-3, with D uncertain. This CDR3 comprises 11 residues. Germline V gene sequence: CDR1 SGHTS, CDR2 YDEGEE. Trimming shortened V by 7 bases and J by 4 bases, and 6 bases separated the two germline ends. This CDR3 reads CASVGGNTIYF. The CDR3 bases are TGTGCCAGCGTCGGCGGAAACACCATATATTTT. The variable domain in full, with the rest retrieved from reference TRBV5-8 and TRBJ1-3, is EAGVTQSPTHLIKTRGQQATLRCSPISGHTSVYWYQQALGLGLQFLLWYDEGEERNRGNFPPRFSGRQFPNYSSELNVNALELEDSALYLCASVGGNTIYFGEGSWLTVV.

This chain links TRBV5-8 with TRBJ1-5, with TRBD1 matching 7 bases. Trimming cost V 5 bases and J 0 bases; bases outside gene matches: 2. Germline CDR1 and CDR2: SGHTS and YDEGEE. The CDR3 contains 14 residues. CDR3 sequence reads: CASRTGYSNQPQHF. As DNA, the CDR3 is TGTGCCAGCAGGACAGGGTATAGCAATCAGCCCCAGCATTTT.

The chain joins TRBV3-1 (or the pseudogene TRBV3-2) to TRBJ2-7; tentative D call: TRBD2 (5 bases). This CDR3 is built from 12 residues. From germline, CDR1 is LGHDT and CDR2 YNNKEL (reference sequence). V lost 3 bases to trimming and J lost 4 bases, with 7 bases between them. The CDR3, as DNA: TGTGCCAGCAGCCAGAGGGATTACGAGCAGTACTTC. Translation: CASSQRDYEQYF.

The rearrangement joins TRBV30 to TRBJ2-7; unclear D gene. The germline V and J ends were trimmed by 1 base and 5 bases, with 9 bases remaining between them. This CDR3 contains 12 residues. Germline CDR1 is GTSNPN and CDR2 is SVGIG (reference sequence). In DNA, the CDR3 is TGTGCCTGGAGTGAGGGTCGGGACGAGCAGTACTTC. Residues: CAWSEGRDEQYF. Full variable domain (missing parts from reference TRBV30 and TRBJ2-7): SQTIHQWPATLVQPVGSPLSLECTVEGTSNPNLYWYRQAAGRGLQLLFYSVGIGQISSEVPQNLSASRPQDRQFILSSKKLLLSDSGFYLCAWSEGRDEQYFGPGTRLTVT.

The CDR3 spells CARSLQLDTGANVLTF. In DNA, the CDR3 is TGTGCCAGAAGCTTGCAACTGGACACTGGGGCCAACGTCCTGACTTTC. J is TRBJ2-6 and V is TRBV5-3, with a weak D call TRBD1 (5 bases). TRBV5-3 is an ORF for which the function is uncertain. V lost 1 base, J lost 2 bases, and 10 bases lay in between. The CDR3 length is 16 residues.

The J gene is TRBJ1-2, the V gene TRBV6-4; 9 nucleotides line up with TRBD1. This CDR3 is 14 amino acids long. With V trimmed by 3 bases and J by 11 bases, 10 bases remained unmatched. In germline, CDR1 is MRHNA, CDR2 SNTAGT. The DNA of the CDR3 is TGTGCCAGCAGTGATACACAGGGGGCCACGCGGTACACCTTC. The encoded protein is CASSDTQGATRYTF.

The rearrangement links TRBV30 to TRBJ2-3; D is undetermined. In germline, CDR1 is GTSNPN, CDR2 SVGIG (reference sequence). Trimming removed 4 bases at V and 0 bases at J, with 8 bases between. There are 13 residues in the CDR3. This CDR3 reads CAWTLGSTDTQYF. For the CDR3, the DNA is TGTGCCTGGACATTGGGTAGCACAGATACGCAGTATTTT. Full variable domain (outside the CDR3, taken from reference TRBV30 and TRBJ2-3): SQTIHQWPATLVQPVGSPLSLECTVEGTSNPNLYWYRQAAGRGLQLLFYSVGIGQISSEVPQNLSASRPQDRQFILSSKKLLLSDSGFYLCAWTLGSTDTQYFGPGTRLTVL.

J is TRBJ2-5 and V is TRBV3-1 (or the pseudogene TRBV3-2), with 9 positions matching TRBD1. The J segment lost 5 bases and the V segment lost 4 bases, leaving 5 bases of the junction unmatched. This CDR3 is 14 amino acids long. CDR1 and CDR2 (germline): LGHDT, YNNKEL (reference sequence). The CDR3, as DNA: TGTGCCAGCAGCCCGTGGGACAGGGACGAGACCCAGTACTTC. Its protein is CASSPWDRDETQYF.

This chain connects TRBV9 to TRBJ2-1, with TRBD2 identical over 10 bases. V was pared by 4 bases and J by 12 bases, with 10 bases of the junction left unmatched. Looked up from germline, CDR1 is SGDLS and CDR2 is YYNGEE. CDR3 length: 14 amino acids. The CDR3 loop reads CASSSPLAGYGQFF. The CDR3 DNA reads TGTGCCAGCAGCTCCCCACTAGCGGGGTATGGGCAGTTCTTC.